Given below is one T cell receptor (beta chain) in context. The germline V gene has CDR1 SGHTA and CDR2 FQGNSA. The CDR3 contains 15 residues. The V end was cut by 5 bases, the J end by 0 bases, with 10 bases between. The entry originates in a study of PD-L1 blockade in urothelial cancer. Study summary: Specimens of blood held a median count of approximately 150,000 T cells.

TCRdb's table, derived via immunoSEQ multiplex PCR, lists solely in-frame clones and lacks some. The sample records just under 30,000 clones, around 90% being singletons. The gene calls are TRBV7-2 and TRBJ2-2, with D possibly being TRBD2 (6 bases). This receptor was obtained from a man aged 50 to 60 with urothelial cancer. This material consisted of PBMCs, taken around atezolizumab (anti-PD-L1) treatment. CDR3 amino acids: CASSILAANTGELFF. DNA for the CDR3: TGTGCCAGCAGCATCTTAGCGGCGAACACCGGGGAGCTGTTTTTT.